Below, 28 T cell receptor beta chains from the same sample are listed, as sequenced in a study of human T cells and chemical hapten exposure. TCRdb itself ran the RACE reads through MiXCR, one entry per CDR3 protein. The sample records tens of thousands of distinct CDR3 sequences, 8.5% being singletons. The time point here: patch test 2, 6 weeks after DPC sensitization. The treatment here: therapeutic diphenylcyclopropenone sensitization with weekly scalp DPC. The specimen comprised whole blood, sampled in connection with sensitization to the hapten diphenylcyclopropenone (DPC). Receptors originate from a woman between 45 and 60 years old with alopecia areata. Some clones in this sample may be carry-over from other donors' samples.

At least ten counts were recorded for this clonotype. The chain recombines TRBV5-1 with TRBJ2-5; TRBD1 matches 8 bases. This CDR3 is 17 amino acids long. Losses at the gene ends were 0 bases for V and 1 base for J; bases not matched to a gene: 8. The germline V gene encodes CDR1 SGHRS and CDR2 YFSETQ. CDR3 amino acids: CASSLAQGEMPQETQYF. CDR3 DNA: TGCGCCAGCAGCTTGGCACAGGGGGAGATGCCCCAAGAGACCCAGTACTTC. Complete variable domain (other parts from reference TRBV5-1 and TRBJ2-5): KAGVTQTPRYLIKTRGQQVTLSCSPISGHRSVSWYQQTPGQGLQFLFEYFSETQRNKGNFPGRFSGRQFSNSRSEMNVSTLELGDSALYLCASSLAQGEMPQETQYFGPGTRLLVL.

This clonotype was seen at least ten times. The gene calls are TRBV28 and TRBJ1-2; D gene uncertain. The germline V gene encodes CDR1 MDHEN and CDR2 SYDVKM. Trimming removed 8 bases at V and 7 bases at J, with 11 bases between. CDR3 length: 11 residues. Here the CDR3 DNA reads TGTGCCAGCCGGACGGTTGGTGGCTACACCTTC. It codes for CASRTVGGYTF.

The rearrangement joins TRBV5-6 to TRBJ1-5; TRBD1 is a possible D gene (6 bases). The length of the CDR3 is 13 residues. CDR1 is SGHDT, CDR2 YYEEEE, per germline. The V end lost 4 bases, the J end lost 6 bases, and 11 bases lay between the germline ends. This CDR3 is CASSRGGVQPQHF. CDR3 DNA: TGTGCCAGCAGCCGAGGGGGGGTTCAGCCCCAGCATTTT.

There are a few counts of this clonotype. The chain employs TRBV29-1 and TRBJ2-7; 8 nucleotides agree with TRBD1. The V segment lost 6 bases and the J segment 7 bases; nucleotides outside the gene matches: 11. Germline V gives CDR1 SQVTM, CDR2 ANQGSEA. CDR3 size: 13 residues. CDR3 coding DNA: TGCAGCGTCCCCAGGCAGGGGGCAGGGGAGCAGTACTTC. Residues: CSVPRQGAGEQYF.

This clonotype showed up many times. Lacking the conserved final phenylalanine or tryptophan, this CDR3 likely reflects a read error. No DNA is shown, since the ends of the CDR3 on it are uncertain; the CDR3 is the one TCRdb lists. The chain is built from TRBV4-1 and TRBJ1-1; TRBD1, the table's D call, lacks a check against the DNA. 12 amino acids form the CDR3, both terminal residues included. Germline-derived CDR1 and CDR2 are MGHRA and YSYEKL. CDR3 protein: CASSQESYSGCL.

The chain recombines TRBV15 with TRBJ2-1; possibly TRBD2 for D (5 bases). This CDR3 comprises 18 residues. Trimming took 0 bases from V and 5 from J, leaving 20 bases between them. Looked up from germline, CDR1 is LNHNV and CDR2 is YYDKDF (reference sequence). The CDR3 nucleotides are TGTGCCACCAGCAGAGATATCGGGTTCGGGATAGGGAACAATGAGCAGTTCTTC. Protein sequence: CATSRDIGFGIGNNEQFF.

Many counts were recorded for this clonotype. The chain uses TRBV5-4 and TRBJ2-5, with a weak D call TRBD2 (5 bases). Germline lookup yields CDR1 SGHNT and CDR2 YYREEE (reference sequence). The CDR3 is 14 amino acids. The V and J ends lost 0 bases and 5 bases respectively, with 11 bases between them. CDR3 region: CASSLVVGGETQYF. In nucleotides, the CDR3 is TGTGCCAGCAGCTTGGTCGTGGGCGGGGAGACCCAGTACTTC.

This clonotype was counted many times. CDR3 protein: CASSDERGTYEQYF. Here the CDR3 DNA reads TGTGCCAGCAGTGACGAGCGGGGGACCTACGAGCAGTACTTC. The V call is TRBV2, the J call TRBJ2-7; 8 positions agree with TRBD2. V dropped 3 bases and J dropped 2; count of bases not matched to a gene: 3. Germline lookup yields CDR1 SNHLY and CDR2 FYNNEI. The CDR3 spans 14 residues.

The chain has TRBV12-3 or TRBV12-4 and TRBJ2-4; unclear D gene. The CDR3 loop spans 16 amino acids. V was trimmed by 6 bases and J by 8 bases, leaving 23 bases between them. The CDR3 coding sequence is TGTGCCAGCAGCTACCCTGACCTCGAAGCCAGAGACATTCAGTACTTC. As protein: CASSYPDLEARDIQYF.

The chain is built from TRBV29-1 and TRBJ1-1, with D possibly being TRBD1 (5 bases). The CDR3 length is 14 residues. Per the germline V gene, CDR1 is SQVTM and CDR2 is ANQGSEA. The ends were cut back, 8 bases at V and 0 bases at J, with 16 bases in the middle. The CDR3 DNA reads as TGCAGCACGAGCCAGGACACAATGAACACTGAAGCTTTCTTT. It translates to CSTSQDTMNTEAFF.

This clonotype has just a few counts. V usage is TRBV7-6 and J usage is TRBJ2-7, with 13 positions matching TRBD2. The junction had 16 bases not matched to a gene; V was cut back by 5 bases and J by 6 bases. This CDR3 is 18 amino acids long. Looked up from germline, CDR1 is SGHVS and CDR2 is FNYEAQ. CDR3: CASSPRLAGGGSDGEQYF. CDR3 bases: TGTGCCAGCAGCCCCAGACTAGCGGGAGGAGGTTCGGACGGCGAGCAGTACTTC.

V gene TRBV2 combines with J gene TRBJ1-5, with 11 bases matching TRBD1. With 6 bases clipped from V and 3 bases from J, the junction kept 4 bases outside the gene matches. CDR1 is SNHLY and CDR2 is FYNNEI in the germline V gene. This CDR3 contains 15 residues. CDR3 in amino acids: CASRRDRGFNQPQHF. The CDR3 region has the DNA TGTGCCAGCAGGAGGGACAGGGGGTTCAATCAGCCCCAGCATTTT.

The chain joins TRBV7-2 to TRBJ2-7, with 8 bases lining up with TRBD2. The CDR3 runs 15 residues. The trim removed 5 bases at V and 0 bases at J, leaving 6 bases unmatched. CDR1 and CDR2 from the germline V gene are SGHTA and FQGNSA. The CDR3 DNA follows: TGTGCCAGCAGCCGAACTAGCGGCCCCTCCTACGAGCAGTACTTC. Translation gives CASSRTSGPSYEQYF.

This clonotype was counted ten times or more. This chain connects TRBV7-2 to TRBJ1-4; D gene ambiguous. Trimming removed 2 bases from V and 3 bases from J, with 10 bases in between. CDR1 is SGHTA and CDR2 is FQGNSA in the germline V gene. The CDR3 totals 15 residues. Here the CDR3 DNA reads TGTGCCAGCAGCTTAACGAGGACGGCTAATGAAAAACTGTTTTTT. Translated: CASSLTRTANEKLFF.

The sample holds a few counts of this clonotype. The chain employs TRBV7-2 and TRBJ2-3; 9 bases fit TRBD2. This CDR3 is built from 16 residues. The ends lost 3 bases at V and 5 bases at J; junction bases unmatched: 9. Germline loops: CDR1 SGHTA, CDR2 FQGNSA. The CDR3 reads CASSLNSGGTGDTQYF. The CDR3 region has the DNA TGTGCCAGCAGCTTGAATAGCGGGGGAACGGGAGATACGCAGTATTTT.

This clonotype was detected only a few times. V is TRBV29-1 and J is TRBJ2-7, with TRBD2 identical over 12 bases. The V gene's germline CDR1 is SQVTM and CDR2 ANQGSEA. CDR3 size: 13 residues. Trimming at V came to 7 bases and at J to 5 bases, leaving 6 bases not matched to a gene. CDR3 in DNA: TGCAGCGCGACTAGCGGGGGAGGTGACGAGCAGTACTTC. This gives the protein CSATSGGGDEQYF.

A few counts support this clonotype. This chain uses TRBV18 with TRBJ2-5; D ambiguous. CDR1 KGHSH and CDR2 LQKENI come from the germline V gene. There are 15 residues in the CDR3. The ends were cut back, 1 base at V and 9 bases at J, with 18 bases in the middle. CDR3 region: CASSPLGIFETAQYF. CDR3 nucleotide sequence: TGTGCCAGCTCACCACTGGGGATCTTCGAGACGGCCCAGTACTTC. Complete variable domain (other parts from reference TRBV18 and TRBJ2-5): NAGVMQNPRHLVRRRGQEARLRCSPMKGHSHVYWYRQLPEEGLKFMVYLQKENIIDESGMPKERFSAEFPKEGPSILRIQQVVRGDSAAYFCASSPLGIFETAQYFGPGTRLLVL.

V and J are TRBV20-1 and TRBJ1-6, with D unclear. The germline V gene encodes CDR1 DFQATT and CDR2 SNEGSKA (reference sequence). Trimming removed 4 bases at V and 6 bases at J, with 13 bases between. The CDR3 contains 14 residues. This chain's CDR3 is CSAIQVSTNSPLHF. In DNA, the CDR3 is TGCAGTGCTATTCAGGTCTCGACTAATTCACCCCTCCACTTT.

This clonotype was detected ten times or more. The CDR3 DNA reads TGTGCCACCCGAAAAATGGACAGGGGAGGCGGCTACACCTTC. It encodes CATRKMDRGGGYTF. This chain joins TRBV5-4 and TRBJ1-2, with 9 bases identical to TRBD1. Per the germline V gene, CDR1 is SGHNT and CDR2 is YYREEE (reference sequence). The CDR3 covers 14 residues. With V trimmed by 9 bases and J by 8 bases, 14 bases remained unmatched.

The rearrangement uses TRBV20-1 and TRBJ2-3; 9 bases are a match to TRBD2. The germline V gene has CDR1 DFQATT and CDR2 SNEGSKA (reference sequence). CDR3 length: 15 residues. V was clipped by 6 bases and J by 2 bases; unmatched bases: 9. CDR3 loop: CSANLAGPFTDTQYF. In DNA, the CDR3 is TGCAGTGCGAATCTAGCGGGGCCCTTCACAGATACGCAGTATTTT.

This rearrangement joins TRBV5-1 to TRBJ2-7, with D perhaps being TRBD1 or TRBD2 (6 bases each). CDR1 SGHRS and CDR2 YFSETQ come from the germline V gene. V was trimmed by 4 bases and J by 7 bases, leaving 21 bases between them. The CDR3 consists of 15 residues. The CDR3 bases are TGCGCCAGCAGCCTGACGACTAGGGGGGTGGGGGAGCAGTACTTC. Encoded protein: CASSLTTRGVGEQYF.

The gene calls are TRBV6-5 and TRBJ2-1, with 8 bases identical to TRBD1. With V trimmed by 6 bases and J by 5 bases, 6 bases remained unmatched. CDR1 and CDR2 from the germline V gene are MNHEY and SVGAGI. This CDR3 contains 14 residues. For the CDR3, the DNA is TGTGCCAGCAGCATTAGCAGGGGGCACAATGAGCAGTTCTTC. This encodes CASSISRGHNEQFF.

V is TRBV4-3 and J is TRBJ2-1, with D perhaps TRBD1 or TRBD2 (5 bases each). The ends were cut back, 3 bases at V and 5 bases at J, with 8 bases in the middle. CDR3 length equals 13 residues. Germline V gene lookup returns CDR1 LGHNA and CDR2 YSLEER. Here the CDR3 reads CASSQGVNNEQFF. CDR3 coding DNA: TGCGCCAGCAGCCAGGGGGTTAACAATGAGCAGTTCTTC.

This clonotype has more than one count but fewer than ten. The chain carries TRBV27 and TRBJ2-3; perhaps D is TRBD1 or TRBD2 (5 bases each). V was shortened by 3 bases and J by 6 bases, with 16 bases between the two germline ends. The V gene's germline CDR1 is MNHEY and CDR2 SMNVEV (reference sequence). The CDR3 loop spans 15 amino acids. CDR3 nucleotides: TGTGCCAGCAGTTTTTCCGGGACCCAGGCGGATACGCAGTATTTT. This sequence encodes CASSFSGTQADTQYF.

This rearrangement joins TRBV27 to TRBJ2-7; 7 bases align to TRBD2. Germline loops: CDR1 MNHEY, CDR2 SMNVEV (reference sequence). The V and J ends lost 2 bases and 1 base, in that order; junction bases with no gene match: 2. The CDR3 loop spans 14 amino acids. Here the CDR3 reads CASSLGAGSYEQYF. The CDR3 coding sequence is TGTGCCAGCAGTTTAGGAGCGGGGTCCTACGAGCAGTACTTC.

This clonotype turned up a few times. The chain links TRBV18 to TRBJ2-1; a weak D match, TRBD2 (5 bases). Per germline, CDR1 KGHSH and CDR2 LQKENI. This CDR3 is 16 amino acids long. Trimming shortened V by 5 bases and J by 9 bases, and 23 bases separated the two germline ends. CDR3: CASSINGEPSSGEQFF. The DNA for the CDR3 is TGTGCCAGCTCAATAAACGGGGAACCAAGCAGCGGTGAGCAGTTCTTC.

The rearrangement uses TRBV5-4 and TRBJ2-1; D may match TRBD1 or TRBD2 (5 bases each). Germline lookup yields CDR1 SGHNT and CDR2 YYREEE (reference sequence). This CDR3 contains 14 residues. The ends were cut back, 10 bases at V and 9 bases at J, with 23 bases in the middle. CDR3 sequence: CAFYTGTRFGEQFF. The CDR3 DNA reads as TGTGCCTTCTATACCGGGACCCGGTTCGGTGAGCAGTTCTTC.

The V gene is TRBV12-3 or TRBV12-4, the J gene TRBJ2-1, with D hard to call. V was clipped by 6 bases and J by 5 bases, with 8 bases between them. The CDR3 is made up of 12 amino acids. CDR3 DNA sequence: TGTGCCAGCAGCCCTAGGGACAATGAGCAGTTCTTC. The encoded protein is CASSPRDNEQFF.